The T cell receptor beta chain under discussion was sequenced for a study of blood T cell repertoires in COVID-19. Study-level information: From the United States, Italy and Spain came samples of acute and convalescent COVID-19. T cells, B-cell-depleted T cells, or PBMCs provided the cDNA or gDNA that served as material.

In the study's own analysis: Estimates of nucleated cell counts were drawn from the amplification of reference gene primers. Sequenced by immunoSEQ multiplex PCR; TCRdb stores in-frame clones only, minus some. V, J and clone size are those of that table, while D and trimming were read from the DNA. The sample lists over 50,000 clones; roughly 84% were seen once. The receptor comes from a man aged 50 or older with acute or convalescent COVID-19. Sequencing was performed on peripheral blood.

The CDR3 sequence is CATSRGDSYSSGNTIYF. DNA of the CDR3: TGTGCCACCAGCAGAGGGGACAGCTACAGCTCTGGAAACACCATATATTTT. V usage is TRBV15 and J usage is TRBJ1-3, with 7 bases matching TRBD1. The CDR3 has 17 amino acids. Per the germline V gene, CDR1 is LNHNV and CDR2 is YYDKDF (reference sequence). The ends lost 1 base at V and 0 bases at J; junction bases unmatched: 6. Variable domain in full (rest from reference TRBV15 and TRBJ1-3): DAMVIQNPRYQVTQFGKPVTLSCSQTLNHNVMYWYQQKSSQAPKLLFHYYDKDFNNEADTPDNFQSRRPNTSFCFLDIRSPGLGDTAMYLCATSRGDSYSSGNTIYFGEGSWLTVV.